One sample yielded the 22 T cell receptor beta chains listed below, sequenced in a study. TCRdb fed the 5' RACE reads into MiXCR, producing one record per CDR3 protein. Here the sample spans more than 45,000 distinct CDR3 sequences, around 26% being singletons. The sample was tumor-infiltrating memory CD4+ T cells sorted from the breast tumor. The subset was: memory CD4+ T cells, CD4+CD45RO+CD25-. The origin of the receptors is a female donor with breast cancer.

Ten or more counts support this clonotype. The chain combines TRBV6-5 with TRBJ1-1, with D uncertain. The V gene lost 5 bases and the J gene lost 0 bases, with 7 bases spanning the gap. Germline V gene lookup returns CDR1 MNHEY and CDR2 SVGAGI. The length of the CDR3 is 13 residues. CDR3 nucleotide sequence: TGTGCCAGCAGTGACGGGGTGAACACTGAAGCTTTCTTT. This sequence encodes CASSDGVNTEAFF.

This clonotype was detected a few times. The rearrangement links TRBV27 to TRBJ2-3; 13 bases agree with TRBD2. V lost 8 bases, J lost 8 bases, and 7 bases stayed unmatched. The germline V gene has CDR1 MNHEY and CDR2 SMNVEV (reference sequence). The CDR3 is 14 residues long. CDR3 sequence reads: CASGLAGVGGTQYF. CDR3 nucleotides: TGTGCCAGCGGACTAGCGGGAGTTGGGGGTACGCAGTATTTT.

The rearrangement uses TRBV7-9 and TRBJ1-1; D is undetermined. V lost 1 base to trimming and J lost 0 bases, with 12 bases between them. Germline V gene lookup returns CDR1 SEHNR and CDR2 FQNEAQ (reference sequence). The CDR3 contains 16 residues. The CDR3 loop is CASSLGYPDMNTEAFF. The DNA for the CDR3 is TGTGCCAGCAGCTTAGGTTATCCGGATATGAACACTGAAGCTTTCTTT.

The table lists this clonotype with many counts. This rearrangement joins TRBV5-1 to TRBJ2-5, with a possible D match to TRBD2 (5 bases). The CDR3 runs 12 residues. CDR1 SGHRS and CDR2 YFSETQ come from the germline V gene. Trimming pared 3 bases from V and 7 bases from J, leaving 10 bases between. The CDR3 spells CASSWERGTQYF. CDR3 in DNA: TGCGCCAGCAGCTGGGAACGGGGGACCCAGTACTTC.

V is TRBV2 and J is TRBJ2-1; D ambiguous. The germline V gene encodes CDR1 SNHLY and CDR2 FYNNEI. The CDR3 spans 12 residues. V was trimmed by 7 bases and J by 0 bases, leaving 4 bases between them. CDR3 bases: TGTGCCAGCACCAGCTCCTACAATGAGCAGTTCTTC. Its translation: CASTSSYNEQFF.

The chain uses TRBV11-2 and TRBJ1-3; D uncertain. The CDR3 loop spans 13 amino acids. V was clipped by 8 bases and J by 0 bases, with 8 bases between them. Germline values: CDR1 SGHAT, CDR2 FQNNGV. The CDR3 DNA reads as TGTGCCAGCCGGACCTACTCTGGAAACACCATATATTTT. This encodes CASRTYSGNTIYF.

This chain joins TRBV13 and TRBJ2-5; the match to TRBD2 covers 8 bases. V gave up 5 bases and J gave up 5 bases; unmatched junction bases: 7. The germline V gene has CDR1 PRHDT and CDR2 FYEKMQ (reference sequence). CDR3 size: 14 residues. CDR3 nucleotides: TGTGCCAGCAGCGTGCGGGGGGCTGAGGAGACCCAGTACTTC. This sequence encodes CASSVRGAEETQYF. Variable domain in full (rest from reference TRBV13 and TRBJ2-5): AAGVIQSPRHLIKEKRETATLKCYPIPRHDTVYWYQQGPGQDPQFLISFYEKMQSDKGSIPDRFSAQQFSDYHSELNMSSLELGDSALYFCASSVRGAEETQYFGPGTRLLVL.

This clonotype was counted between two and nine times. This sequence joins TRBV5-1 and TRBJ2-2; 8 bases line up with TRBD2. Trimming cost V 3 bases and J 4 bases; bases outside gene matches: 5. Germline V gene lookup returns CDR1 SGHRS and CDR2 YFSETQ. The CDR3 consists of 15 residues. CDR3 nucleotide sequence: TGCGCCAGCAGCTGGACCGGGACTAGCACCGGGGAGCTGTTTTTT. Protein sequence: CASSWTGTSTGELFF.

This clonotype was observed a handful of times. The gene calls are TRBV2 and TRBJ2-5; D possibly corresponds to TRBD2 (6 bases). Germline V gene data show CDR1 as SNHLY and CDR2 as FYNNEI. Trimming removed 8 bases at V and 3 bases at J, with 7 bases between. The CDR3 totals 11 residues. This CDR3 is CASWREETQYF. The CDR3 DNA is TGTGCCAGCTGGAGGGAAGAGACCCAGTACTTC.

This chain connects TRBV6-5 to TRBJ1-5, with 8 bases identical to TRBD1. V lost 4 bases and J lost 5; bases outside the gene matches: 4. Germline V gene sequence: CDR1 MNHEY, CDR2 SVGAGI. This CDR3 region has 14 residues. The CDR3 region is CASSFQTGDQPQHF. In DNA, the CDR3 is TGTGCCAGCAGTTTCCAGACAGGGGATCAGCCCCAGCATTTT.

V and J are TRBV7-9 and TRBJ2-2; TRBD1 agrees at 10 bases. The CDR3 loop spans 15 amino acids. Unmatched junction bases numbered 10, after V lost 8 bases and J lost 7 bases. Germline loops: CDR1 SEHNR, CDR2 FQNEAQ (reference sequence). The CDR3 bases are TGTGCCAGCTTTCGCCCGACAGGGGGCCACGGGGAGCTGTTTTTT. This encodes CASFRPTGGHGELFF.

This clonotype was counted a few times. CDR3 DNA sequence: TGTGCCAGCAGTCGGGGACAGGGGAGGGGAGCTGAAGCTTTCTTT. Amino acids: CASSRGQGRGAEAFF. V usage is TRBV12-3 or TRBV12-4 and J usage is TRBJ1-1, with TRBD1 identical over 10 bases. V gave up 5 bases and J gave up 6 bases; unmatched junction bases: 9. This CDR3 contains 15 residues.

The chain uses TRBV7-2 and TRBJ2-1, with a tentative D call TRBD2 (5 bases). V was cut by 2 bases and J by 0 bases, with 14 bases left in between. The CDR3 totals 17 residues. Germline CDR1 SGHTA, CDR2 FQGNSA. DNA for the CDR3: TGTGCCAGCAGCTTAATTACGGGGTTGAGCTCCTACAATGAGCAGTTCTTC. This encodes CASSLITGLSSYNEQFF.

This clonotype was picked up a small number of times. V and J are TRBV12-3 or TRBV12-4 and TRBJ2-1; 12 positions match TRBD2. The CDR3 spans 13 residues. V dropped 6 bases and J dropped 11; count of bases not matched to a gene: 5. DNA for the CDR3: TGTGCCAGCAGAGGACTAGCGGGATCTCAGCAGTTCTTC. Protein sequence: CASRGLAGSQQFF.

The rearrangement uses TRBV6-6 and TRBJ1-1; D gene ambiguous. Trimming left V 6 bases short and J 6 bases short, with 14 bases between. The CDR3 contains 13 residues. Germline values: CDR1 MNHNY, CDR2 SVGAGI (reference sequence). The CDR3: CASSGPPRPEAFF. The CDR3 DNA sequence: TGTGCCAGCAGCGGGCCCCCCCGCCCTGAAGCTTTCTTT.

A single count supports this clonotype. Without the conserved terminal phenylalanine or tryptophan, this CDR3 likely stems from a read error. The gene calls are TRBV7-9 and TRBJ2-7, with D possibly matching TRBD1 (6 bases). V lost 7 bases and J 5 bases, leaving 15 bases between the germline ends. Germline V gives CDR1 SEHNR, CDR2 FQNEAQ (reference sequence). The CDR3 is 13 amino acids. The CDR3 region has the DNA TGTGCCAGCAACCGGGACCACAGGGACGAGCAGTACTCC. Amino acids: CASNRDHRDEQYS.

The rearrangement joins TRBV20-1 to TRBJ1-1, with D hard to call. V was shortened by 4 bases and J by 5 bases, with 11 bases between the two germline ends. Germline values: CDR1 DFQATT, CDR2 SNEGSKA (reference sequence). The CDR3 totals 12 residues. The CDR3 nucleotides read TGCAGTGCTATTGAGGGATGGACTGAAGCTTTCTTT. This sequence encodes CSAIEGWTEAFF.

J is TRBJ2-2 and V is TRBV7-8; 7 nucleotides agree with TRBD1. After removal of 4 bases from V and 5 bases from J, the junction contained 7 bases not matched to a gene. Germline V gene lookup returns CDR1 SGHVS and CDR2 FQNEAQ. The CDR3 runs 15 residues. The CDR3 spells CASSSRQGQTGELFF. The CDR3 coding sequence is TGTGCCAGCAGCTCAAGACAGGGTCAGACCGGGGAGCTGTTTTTT.

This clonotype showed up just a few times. Written as DNA, the CDR3 is TGTGCCAGCAGCTTCTCGGGACTAGCGGGAGTAGAGACCCAGTACTTC. It codes for CASSFSGLAGVETQYF. The V call is TRBV7-6, the J call TRBJ2-5; TRBD2 aligns across 14 bases. After removal of 3 bases from V and 4 bases from J, the junction contained 4 bases not matched to a gene. The CDR3 consists of 16 residues. CDR1 is SGHVS and CDR2 is FNYEAQ in the germline V gene.

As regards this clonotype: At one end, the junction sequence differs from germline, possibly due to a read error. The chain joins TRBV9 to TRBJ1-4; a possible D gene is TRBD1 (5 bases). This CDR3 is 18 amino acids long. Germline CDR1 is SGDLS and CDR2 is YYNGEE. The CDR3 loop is CASSVAIGQGPTNEKLLF. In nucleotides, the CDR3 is TGTGCCAGCAGCGTAGCTATTGGACAAGGGCCAACTAATGAAAAACTGCTTTTT.

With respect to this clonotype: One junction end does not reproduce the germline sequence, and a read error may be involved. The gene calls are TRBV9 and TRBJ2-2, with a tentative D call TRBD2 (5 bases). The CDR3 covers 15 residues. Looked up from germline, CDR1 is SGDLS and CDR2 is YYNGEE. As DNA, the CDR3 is TGTGCCAGCAGCGTATCTGGTCTGAGCACCGGGAAGCTGTTTTTT. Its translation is CASSVSGLSTGKLFF.

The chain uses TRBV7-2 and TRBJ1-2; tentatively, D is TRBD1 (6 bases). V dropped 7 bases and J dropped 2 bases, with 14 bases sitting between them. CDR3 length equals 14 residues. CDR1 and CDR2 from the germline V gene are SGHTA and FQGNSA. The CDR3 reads CASTQGNGNYGYTF. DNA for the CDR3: TGTGCCAGCACCCAGGGGAACGGAAACTATGGCTACACCTTC.